This T cell receptor beta chain originates from a study of shared clonotypes between healthy human individuals (TCRdb year 2020). Background for the entire study: The cohort comprised a couple of women and a few men aged 18 to 49 years. Blood TCR repertoires of five healthy adults were deeply sequenced to estimate repertoire size and the extent of clonotype sharing between individuals. Different laboratories and diverse techniques were used to prepare libraries and sequence TCR repertoires, to increase sequencing depth and limit assay-specific biases. Leukapheresis yielded between about 0.94 and 10 billion PBMCs per donor. The study at large found these results: Sampling was limited to blood, and TCR repertoires in tissue likely differ from TCR repertoires in blood. The genetic and exposure-history diversity represented was limited by the small number of donors. Based on pairwise subsampling, the degree of clonotype sharing among donors was expected to be affected by sequencing depth.

CDR1 and CDR2 (KGHSH, LQKENI) derive from the germline V gene. V drops 8 bases and J drops 5 bases, leaving 7 bases in between. Including cysteine and phenylalanine, the CDR3 has 11 amino acids. The read is trimmed to its CDR3 DNA, 33 bases read in frame from base 1. TCR CDR3 regions were amplified from genomic DNA by multiplex PCR using the deep immunoSEQ assay. Extracted genomic DNA from each cell subset was distributed evenly across all wells of several immunoSEQ 96-well plates, and each plate was treated as a replicate. Each replicate PCR for unsorted PBMC received approximately 300 ng genomic DNA, equal to tens of thousands of T cell genomes. Ten immunoSEQ deep assay plates were used to sequence the unsorted PBMC genomic DNA. Purified libraries were quantified with a Qubit 3.0 fluorometer, sized on a Bioanalyzer 2100, and re-quantified with the KAPA Library Quantification kit. Each immunoSEQ 96-well plate was sequenced on its own single-read 150-cycle Illumina NextSeq 550 flow cell. The published analysis was carried out like this. Because the immunoSEQ output included only junctional sequences and no quality scores, the filtering could not be the same as the filtering used for full-length reads. To assign V/J genes and CDR3, sequences were annotated against IMGT germline references using PyIR, a Python wrapper for IgBLAST v1.9. Any read was removed if the V/J assignment was weak (E-value above 1e-6), the CDR3 was missing, or the read contained stop codons, out-of-frame junctions, or ambiguous translated residues. A V3J clonotype was defined by an identical inferred V gene, J gene, and CDR3 amino acid sequence. Percentage overlap between repertoires was calculated by dividing the number of shared unique clonotypes by the size of the smaller repertoire. Three approaches were used to assess repertoire richness: RTK rarefaction, the Chao1 estimator, and Recon v2.1 estimates of unobserved clonotypes. The clones in this table, taken by TCRdb from immuneACCESS, are in-frame only. Not every clone is retained; where verified, under half of the shortfall comes from an unresolved V gene, and the cause of the rest is unknown. V, J and clone size are taken as reported in that table, and D and trimming were inferred from the DNA itself. The sample includes around 500,000 clones, with about 82% observed a single time. The ten largest clones capture 10% to 15% of the sample.

About this clone: Its antigen is unknown. No base-level quality is on record; no much larger clone is a single base apart.

Donors were healthy HIV-negative adults with no recently reported acute infections or vaccinations. Only Caucasian adults living in Nashville, Tennessee, USA were represented among the donors. For unsorted samples, some 90 million PBMCs were counted and genomic DNA was extracted with the QIAamp DNA Blood Mini kit. Blood was obtained by leukapheresis, after which PBMCs were separated by Ficoll-Histopaque density gradient centrifugation and cryopreserved in liquid nitrogen vapor phase. This TCR was sampled from a woman in her thirties or forties in good health. Some clones in this sample may be carry-over from other donors' samples. Sequenced input: PBMCs. The chain employs TRBV18 and TRBJ2-1, with the identity of the D gene unclear. The CDR3 protein sequence reads: CASRRDNEQFF. In nucleotides, the sequence is TGTGCCAGCCGAAGGGACAATGAGCAGTTCTTC.